The following is a T cell receptor (beta chain) sequence with its context. This clone was seen a few times. Its cognate antigen has yet to be identified. No base qualities exist here, and no much larger clone lies one base off it. Other DNA sequences from this sample encode an identical CDR3 as well. This sample is part of a study of beta chain features in type 1 diabetes (dated by TCRdb to between 2018 and 2020). Describing the broader study: No differences in mean age, gender distribution, total cell number or subset yield were found between patients and healthy donors. A total of 100 million to 140 million sorted cells were examined across all samples, and the number of cells per subset was strongly correlated with RNA yield. Naive and central memory subsets were obtained from all 30 or so donors, but regulatory and stem cell-like memory subsets were isolated from only 8 patients and roughly eight healthy donors. The study compared the TCRB repertoires of sorted circulating CD4+ T cell subsets in recently diagnosed type 1 diabetes patients with those in matched healthy donors. The full study reports these points: PCR may preferentially amplify shorter templates, but because patient and control samples were amplified and corrected together, any resulting skew would affect both groups equally. Naive, central memory and regulatory TCRB repertoires appeared to be more similar among patients than among healthy donors. Patients with type 1 diabetes made fewer insertions and deleted more nucleotides at VDJ recombination sites, implying thymic rearrangement abnormalities. Because cDNA rather than genomic DNA was sequenced, highly expressing activated cells could have been over-represented, although no difference in activation and CD3 levels was found between groups. A moderate but significant shortening of TCRB CDR3 length was observed in type 1 diabetes patients in all four CD4+ subsets. Only small numbers of individuals were included in the HLA sub-analyses, which left unresolved whether HLA type had any influence on TCRB rearrangement.

The CDR3 covers 12 residues, taking in both the cysteine and the phenylalanine. Just CDR3 DNA is preserved here, 36 bases in frame from base 1. CDR1 and CDR2, per the germline V gene, are MDHEN and SYDVKM. V is pared back by 5 bases and J by 9 bases, with 8 bases lying between the germline termini. A single peripheral blood draw of around 120 mL on average was collected from each donor into heparinised tubes. A BD FACSAria II and a panel including CD45RO, CCR7, CD25, CD127, CD95 and CD27 were used to sort naive, central memory, regulatory and stem cell-like memory CD4+ T cells. Every sorted population had a purity above 95%. PBMCs were isolated immediately by Lymphoprep density gradient centrifugation and stained directly without culture. To minimize batch effects, samples were stained and sorted in pairs, one healthy donor with one patient per experiment. The High Capacity cDNA Reverse Transcription Kit was used to reverse transcribe all of the isolated RNA, meaning that expressed TCRB transcripts were what got sequenced. Naive, central memory and regulatory T cell samples underwent deep immunoSEQ sequencing, averaging around 3.7 million total reads per sample. After sorted cells were lysed in RLT buffer, RNA was extracted with DNase-treated RNeasy Micro or Mini kits, with the choice depending on cell number. To prevent cross-contamination, each cell subset was processed individually, whereas patient and healthy donor samples were processed jointly. The immunoSEQ multiplex PCR was used to amplify TCRB sequences from cDNA, generating 87-bp fragments that spanned the CDR3 region. Amplicons were sequenced on the Illumina HiSeq platform. The study's processing was this. PCR bias was corrected computationally using synthetic template baselines, and reads within Hamming distance 2 were collapsed, with unmergeable singletons discarded. Reads were aligned against IMGT to assign V, D and J genes, CDR3 length and insertions or deletions at six rearrangement sites. Within each subset, clonotype counts were normalized to the number of sorted cells before true diversity and Gini coefficients were calculated with the tcR R package. The overlap coefficient, calculated on TCRB nucleotide sequences, was used to quantify repertoire sharing. As a proxy for the pre-selection repertoire, out-of-frame TCRB sequences from naive cells were analyzed. TCRdb retrieved this table from immuneACCESS and kept in-frame rearrangements only. Not all clones are present; in checked studies, unresolved V genes account for under half, and no reason is known for the remainder. V, J and clone size were drawn from that table, and D and trimming were deduced from the DNA. Across this sample there are over 200,000 clones, with about a tenth seen only once. Around 0.017% of the sample is taken by the ten largest.

The clonotype was recovered from a man aged 25 to 40 with type 1 diabetes. The rearrangement joined TRBV28 to TRBJ1-6; the D gene cannot be resolved reliably. Specimen: naive CD4+ T cells from blood. The cell subset or site label corresponds to: true naive CD4+ T cells. The DNA is TGTGCCAGCAGTCTCTCCGGTTCACCCCTCCACTTT. Translated, this gives CASSLSGSPLHF.